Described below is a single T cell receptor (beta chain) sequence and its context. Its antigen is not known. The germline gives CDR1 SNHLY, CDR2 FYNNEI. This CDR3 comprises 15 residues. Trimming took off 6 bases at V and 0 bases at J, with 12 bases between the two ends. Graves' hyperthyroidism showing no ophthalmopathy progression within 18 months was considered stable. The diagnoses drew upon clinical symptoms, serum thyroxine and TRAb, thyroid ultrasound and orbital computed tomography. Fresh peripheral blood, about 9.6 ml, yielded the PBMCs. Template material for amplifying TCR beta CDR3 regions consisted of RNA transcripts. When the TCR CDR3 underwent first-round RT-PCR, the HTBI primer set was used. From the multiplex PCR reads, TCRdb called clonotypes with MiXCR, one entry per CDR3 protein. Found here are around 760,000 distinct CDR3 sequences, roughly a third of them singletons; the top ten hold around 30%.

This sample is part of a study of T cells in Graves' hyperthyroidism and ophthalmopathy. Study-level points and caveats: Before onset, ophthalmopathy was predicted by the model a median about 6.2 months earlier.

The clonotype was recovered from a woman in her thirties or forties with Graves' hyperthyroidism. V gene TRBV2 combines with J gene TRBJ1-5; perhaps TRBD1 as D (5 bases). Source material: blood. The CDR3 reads CASSPGTYSNQPQHF. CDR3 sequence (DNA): TGTGCCAGCAGCCCTGGGACGTATAGCAATCAGCCCCAGCATTTT.